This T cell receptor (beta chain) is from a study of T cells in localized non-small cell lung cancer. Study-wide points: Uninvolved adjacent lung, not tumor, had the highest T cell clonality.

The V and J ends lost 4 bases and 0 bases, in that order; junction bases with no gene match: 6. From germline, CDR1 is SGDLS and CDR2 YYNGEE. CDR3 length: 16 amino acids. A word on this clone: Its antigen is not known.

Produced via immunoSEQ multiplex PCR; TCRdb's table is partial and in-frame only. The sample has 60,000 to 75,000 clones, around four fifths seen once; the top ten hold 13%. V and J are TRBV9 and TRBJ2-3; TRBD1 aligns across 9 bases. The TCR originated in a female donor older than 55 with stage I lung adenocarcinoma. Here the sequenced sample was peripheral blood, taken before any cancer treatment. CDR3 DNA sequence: TGTGCCAGCAGCCTACGACAGGGGGGTAGCACAGATACGCAGTATTTT. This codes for CASSLRQGGSTDTQYF.